These T cell receptor beta chains were read from a single sample in a study of blood T cell repertoires in COVID-19. The repertoire was sequenced with immunoSEQ multiplex PCR; TCRdb's copy has only in-frame clones and lacks some. Found here are roughly 220,000 clones, about four fifths of them singletons; the top ten hold 1.3%. The material sequenced was PBMCs or T cells enriched from blood (not recorded which). Source of these receptors: a woman between 35 and 50 years old with acute COVID-19. Each CDR3 is given with its conserved first and last residue. D genes are given only for firm matches. Expanded clones are given a class, and other clones once, few, many or no size at all.

d_gene	abundance	v_gene	j_gene	CDR3aa	CDR3nt
TRBD2	.	TRBV7-2	TRBJ2-2	CASTPRGGAGELFF	TGTGCCAGCACCCCCCGCGGGGGTGCCGGGGAGCTGTTTTTT
TRBD1	.	TRBV29-1	TRBJ1-2	CSVERLWDRNYGYTF	TGCAGCGTTGAAAGGTTGTGGGACAGAAACTATGGCTACACCTTC
.	.	TRBV5-4	TRBJ1-2	CASSLADGEDYGYTF	TGTGCCAGCAGCTTGGCCGATGGGGAGGACTATGGCTACACCTTC
.	.	TRBV5-1	TRBJ2-2	CASSLGLGAPGELFF	TGCGCCAGCAGCTTGGGACTGGGGGCCCCCGGGGAGCTGTTTTTT
.	.	TRBV30	TRBJ1-1	CAWSVGANTEAFF	TGTGCCTGGAGTGTTGGGGCTAACACTGAAGCTTTCTTT
.	.	TRBV29-1	TRBJ1-1	CSVVEDTEAFF	TGCAGCGTTGTCGAGGACACTGAAGCTTTCTTT
.	.	TRBV4-2	TRBJ1-5	CASSQEPDQPQHF	TGTGCCAGCAGCCAAGAGCCGGATCAGCCCCAGCATTTT
.	.	TRBV7-9	TRBJ1-3	CASSLGPAGNTIYF	TGTGCCAGCAGCTTGGGCCCGGCTGGAAACACCATATATTTT
.	once	TRBV5-1	TRBJ1-2	CASSRVGVNGYTF	TGCGCCAGCAGCCGGGTAGGCGTCAATGGCTACACCTTC
.	.	TRBV6-6	TRBJ1-1	CASRRTVDTEAFF	TGTGCCAGCCGGAGGACAGTGGACACTGAAGCTTTCTTT
.	.	TRBV5-1	TRBJ1-2	CASSPITANYGYTF	TGCGCCAGCAGCCCAATCACAGCTAACTATGGCTACACCTTC
TRBD1	.	TRBV7-8	TRBJ1-6	CASSLQGRNSPLHF	TGTGCCAGCAGTTTACAGGGGCGAAATTCACCCCTCCACTTT
.	.	TRBV7-2	TRBJ1-2	CASSWGDGGGYTF	TGTGCCAGCAGCTGGGGGGACGGGGGTGGCTACACCTTC
TRBD2	.	TRBV7-3	TRBJ2-7	CASSPRLAGVGEQYF	TGTGCCAGCAGCCCGCGACTAGCGGGAGTAGGAGAGCAGTACTTC
TRBD1	.	TRBV5-1	TRBJ1-1	CASNPTGANTEAFF	TGCGCCAGCAACCCGACAGGGGCGAACACTGAAGCTTTCTTT
TRBD1	.	TRBV7-9	TRBJ1-1	CASSREQGMTEAFF	TGTGCCAGCAGCCGAGAACAGGGGATGACTGAAGCTTTCTTT
.	.	TRBV27	TRBJ2-2	CASSFDSGELFF	TGTGCCAGCAGTTTTGACTCCGGGGAGCTGTTTTTT
.	.	TRBV7-9	TRBJ2-2	CASSPLRAGSRTGELFF	TGTGCCAGCAGCCCCCTTAGGGCAGGGTCGAGGACCGGGGAGCTGTTTTTT
.	.	TRBV30	TRBJ1-5	CAWSVGGTGNQPQHF	TGTGCCTGGAGCGTAGGAGGGACGGGCAATCAGCCCCAGCATTTT
TRBD2	.	TRBV27	TRBJ2-1	CASSWTSGGTEQFF	TGTGCCAGCAGTTGGACTAGCGGGGGTACTGAGCAGTTCTTC
TRBD2	few	TRBV19	TRBJ2-7	CASSLRLAGGFYEQYF	TGTGCCAGTAGTCTTCGACTAGCGGGAGGGTTCTACGAGCAGTACTTC
TRBD1	.	TRBV4-1	TRBJ1-4	CASSQGQGYEKLFF	TGCGCCAGCAGTCAGGGACAGGGCTATGAAAAACTGTTTTTT
TRBD1	.	TRBV6-5	TRBJ1-2	CASSFRGQDYGYTF	TGTGCCAGCAGTTTCAGGGGGCAAGACTATGGCTACACCTTC
TRBD2	.	TRBV7-3	TRBJ2-3	CASSLVGGSTDTQYF	TGTGCCAGCAGCTTAGTGGGGGGGTCCACAGATACGCAGTATTTT
TRBD1	.	TRBV24-1	TRBJ2-2	CATSDFGRKGQGAWNTGELFF	TGTGCCACCAGTGATTTTGGAAGGAAAGGACAGGGGGCTTGGAACACCGGGGAGCTGTTTTTT
TRBD1	.	TRBV6-5	TRBJ2-1	CASRRTGSSYNEQFF	TGTGCCAGCAGAAGGACAGGGAGCTCCTACAATGAGCAGTTCTTC
TRBD2	.	TRBV11-2	TRBJ2-7	CASSLTSGSSYEQYF	TGTGCCAGCAGCTTGACTAGCGGGAGCTCCTACGAGCAGTACTTC
.	.	TRBV18	TRBJ2-2	CASSPDRNTGELFF	TGTGCCAGCTCACCGGACAGGAACACCGGGGAGCTGTTTTTT
TRBD1	.	TRBV18	TRBJ1-2	CASSPSQGADYGYTF	TGTGCCAGCTCACCAAGTCAGGGGGCTGACTATGGCTACACCTTC
TRBD1	.	TRBV7-8	TRBJ2-7	CASSYDAGTGGYEQYF	TGTGCCAGCAGCTACGATGCCGGGACAGGGGGATACGAGCAGTACTTC
TRBD1	.	TRBV24-1	TRBJ1-2	CATSDPDRVHGYTF	TGTGCCACCAGTGATCCGGACAGGGTCCATGGCTACACCTTC
.	.	TRBV9	TRBJ1-5	CASSLDGGGNQPQHF	TGTGCCAGCAGCCTTGACGGCGGGGGTAATCAGCCCCAGCATTTT
TRBD1	.	TRBV3-1/TRBV3-2	TRBJ1-1	CASSLNPGQAPEAFF	TGTGCCAGCAGCCTCAATCCGGGACAGGCCCCTGAAGCTTTCTTT
.	.	TRBV10-2	TRBJ2-1	CASSEKGNEQFF	TGCGCCAGCAGTGAAAAGGGGAATGAGCAGTTCTTC
.	.	TRBV11-2	TRBJ1-2	CASSLGAELYGYTF	TGTGCCAGCAGCTTAGGCGCGGAACTCTATGGCTACACCTTC
.	.	TRBV5-1	TRBJ1-5	CASSLGGTNQPQHF	TGCGCCAGCAGCTTAGGAGGGACCAATCAGCCCCAGCATTTT
.	.	TRBV19	TRBJ2-1	CASSSAGIDYNEQFF	TGTGCCAGTAGTAGTGCGGGAATAGATTACAATGAGCAGTTCTTC
.	.	TRBV11-2	TRBJ1-1	CASSRPRQNTEAFF	TGTGCCAGCAGCCGACCCAGACAGAACACTGAAGCTTTCTTT
TRBD1	.	TRBV5-4	TRBJ2-2	CASSLDRGRTGELFF	TGTGCCAGCAGCTTGGACAGGGGGCGCACCGGGGAGCTGTTTTTT
.	once	TRBV6-4	TRBJ2-2	CASSDGHVLRELFF	TGTGCCAGCAGTGACGGGCACGTCCTCCGGGAGCTGTTTTTT
.	.	TRBV15	TRBJ2-7	CATSTQGFLGQYF	TGTGCCACCAGCACACAGGGTTTCCTAGGGCAGTACTTC